These 9 T cell receptor beta chains came from one sample sequenced in a study of radiotherapy plus CTLA-4 blockade in lung cancer. Libraries were prepared by immunoSEQ multiplex PCR; TCRdb keeps only in-frame clonotypes and omits some of them. The repertoire holds approximately 45,000 clones, with roughly 60% as singletons. The material sequenced was peripheral blood, taken from a patient treated with radiotherapy plus ipilimumab. Every receptor here comes from a human donor with non-small cell lung cancer who had a partial response to radiotherapy plus ipilimumab.

This chain connects TRBV9 to TRBJ1-3; no clear D gene. Trimming shortened V by 0 bases and J by 4 bases, and 8 bases separated the two germline ends. Germline lookup yields CDR1 SGDLS and CDR2 YYNGEE. The length of the CDR3 is 14 residues. CDR3 in amino acids: CASSVGTSGNTIYF. For the CDR3, the DNA is TGTGCCAGCAGCGTAGGGACTTCGGGAAACACCATATATTTT.

The gene calls are TRBV11-1 and TRBJ2-5, with 9 positions matching TRBD1. V was pared by 1 base and J by 3 bases, with 15 bases of the junction left unmatched. CDR3 length: 19 amino acids. Germline V gene lookup returns CDR1 SGHAT and CDR2 FQDESV (reference sequence). CDR3 region: CASSLVPVKGQGQEETQYF. CDR3 coding DNA: TGTGCCAGCAGCTTAGTTCCCGTAAAGGGACAGGGTCAAGAAGAGACCCAGTACTTC.

The chain couples TRBV18 to TRBJ1-4; 11 nucleotides match TRBD1. V lost 4 bases and J lost 8; bases outside the gene matches: 6. Germline V gene data show CDR1 as KGHSH and CDR2 as LQKENI. The CDR3 length is 15 residues. In nucleotides, the CDR3 is TGTGCCAGCTCACAACGGACAGGGGGCGCCGAAAAACTGTTTTTT. Translated: CASSQRTGGAEKLFF.

V and J are TRBV9 and TRBJ1-2; possibly TRBD1 for D (6 bases). There are 15 residues in the CDR3. Germline CDR1 SGDLS, CDR2 YYNGEE. V lost 2 bases, J lost 8 bases, and 19 bases lay in between. CDR3 in DNA: TGTGCCAGCAGCGTGGGGGGGCTCCCTACGGGAGGCTACACCTTC. Its protein is CASSVGGLPTGGYTF.

This clone has just a few counts. The rearrangement uses TRBV5-8 and TRBJ2-5, with a tentative D call TRBD2 (5 bases). With 4 bases removed from V and 6 bases from J, the gap between germline ends came to 16 bases. Germline assignment: CDR1 SGHTS and CDR2 YDEGEE. This CDR3 is 14 amino acids long. The CDR3 region is CASSLKDRGKTQYF. Here the CDR3 DNA reads TGTGCCAGCAGCCTGAAGGACCGAGGGAAGACCCAGTACTTC. The full variable domain, with the rest looked up from reference TRBV5-8 and TRBJ2-5, is EAGVTQSPTHLIKTRGQQATLRCSPISGHTSVYWYQQALGLGLQFLLWYDEGEERNRGNFPPRFSGRQFPNYSSELNVNALELEDSALYLCASSLKDRGKTQYFGPGTRLLVL.

A single count supports this clone. This sequence joins TRBV27 and TRBJ2-3; a possible D gene is TRBD1 (5 bases). This CDR3 contains 13 residues. The V end was cut by 6 bases, the J end by 0 bases, with 7 bases between. Germline loops: CDR1 MNHEY, CDR2 SMNVEV (reference sequence). CDR3 DNA sequence: TGTGCCAGCAGGTCAGGGAGCACAGATACGCAGTATTTT. Translating it yields CASRSGSTDTQYF.

V and J are TRBV9 and TRBJ1-2, with unresolved D. This CDR3 comprises 13 residues. Germline CDR1 reads SGDLS; CDR2 reads YYNGEE. V lost 0 bases, J lost 1 base, and 4 bases lay in between. The CDR3 spells CASSVESNYGYTF. The DNA of the CDR3 is TGTGCCAGCAGCGTAGAGAGTAACTATGGCTACACCTTC.

This clone ranks as medium-sized. The chain employs TRBV19 and TRBJ1-3, with D possibly matching TRBD1 (5 bases). Trimming left V 5 bases short and J 0 bases short, with 11 bases between. Germline V gives CDR1 LNHDA, CDR2 SQIVND (reference sequence). This CDR3 comprises 15 residues. CDR3: CASSVDISSGNTIYF. DNA of the CDR3: TGTGCCAGTAGTGTGGACATAAGCTCTGGAAACACCATATATTTT.

The V gene is TRBV5-6, the J gene TRBJ1-1; the D is unclear. This CDR3 is built from 13 residues. In germline, CDR1 is SGHDT, CDR2 YYEEEE. V was cut by 4 bases and J by 4 bases, with 11 bases left in between. Here the CDR3 reads CASSPGRSTEAFF. DNA for the CDR3: TGTGCCAGCAGCCCCGGGAGATCCACTGAAGCTTTCTTT.